The text below deals with one T cell receptor beta chain. What it binds is unknown. TCRdb fed the 5' RACE reads into MiXCR, producing one record per CDR3 protein. This sample carries about 360,000 distinct CDR3 sequences, approximately 14% of them seen once, and the ten largest clones take 20% to 25%. These data originate in a study of T-cell memory formation after mild COVID-19. Overall study findings and caveats: Some clones that responded turned up in pre-infection memory, which suggests that cross-reactive memory joined in.

The TCR originated in a man younger than 35 who had mild COVID-19 (a few samples of this study predate the infection). Cell type and time point are not known. The sample consisted of PBMCs or a T cell subset sorted from them (not recorded which).

In nucleotides, the CDR3 is TGTGCCAGCAGCGTAGCTGGTAGCGGGTCCGACTACAATGAGCAGTTCTTC. Translated, it gives CASSVAGSGSDYNEQFF. This chain uses TRBV9 with TRBJ2-1; TRBD2 agrees at 7 bases. CDR3 length: 17 residues. The germline CDR1 and CDR2 sequences are SGDLS and YYNGEE. Unmatched junction bases numbered 9, after V lost 0 bases and J lost 3 bases.